The 5 T cell receptor beta chains below all came from one sample that was sequenced in a study of T cell changes during pregnancy in multiple sclerosis. Assay used: immunoSEQ multiplex PCR; TCRdb lists only in-frame clones, some missing. The table lists around 50,000 clones, around 87% of them singletons, with approximately 8% in the top ten. The material was CD8+ T cells from peripheral blood mononuclear cells, obtained in the second trimester of pregnancy. Receptor source: a female donor with multiple sclerosis, enrolled in a pregnancy study.

This chain uses TRBV15 with TRBJ2-2; TRBD1 might be the D (6 bases). This CDR3 has 14 amino acids. Trimming took 5 bases from V and 6 from J, leaving 13 bases between them. Germline V gives CDR1 LNHNV, CDR2 YYDKDF (reference sequence). CDR3 DNA sequence: TGTGCCACCAGCTCCGAGGGGGAATCCGGGGAGCTGTTTTTT. Amino acids: CATSSEGESGELFF. The whole variable domain, remainder taken from reference TRBV15 and TRBJ2-2, is DAMVIQNPRYQVTQFGKPVTLSCSQTLNHNVMYWYQQKSSQAPKLLFHYYDKDFNNEADTPDNFQSRRPNTSFCFLDIRSPGLGDTAMYLCATSSEGESGELFFGEGSRLTVL.

This clone showed up just a few times. The chain is built from TRBV11-2 and TRBJ2-2, with TRBD2 matching over 8 bases. V lost 1 base and J lost 6; bases outside the gene matches: 1. Looked up from germline, CDR1 is SGHAT and CDR2 is FQNNGV. This CDR3 region has 14 residues. The CDR3 DNA reads as TGTGCCAGCAGCTTAGGGACTAGCCCCGGGGAGCTGTTTTTT. As protein: CASSLGTSPGELFF.

This clone was seen only a few times. This chain uses TRBV6-1 with TRBJ1-2, with TRBD1 as a possible D gene (6 bases). Trimming removed 0 bases at V and 4 bases at J, with 15 bases between. Germline loops: CDR1 MNHNS, CDR2 SASEGT. The CDR3 loop spans 16 amino acids. CDR3 in amino acids: CASSEAPEGTIYGYTF. CDR3 nucleotides: TGTGCCAGCAGTGAAGCCCCAGAAGGGACAATCTATGGCTACACCTTC.

The V call is TRBV6-5, the J call TRBJ1-2; possible D gene TRBD1, 6 bases. V lost 0 bases, J lost 4 bases, and 15 bases lay in between. There are 16 residues in the CDR3. From germline, CDR1 is MNHEY and CDR2 SVGAGI. CDR3 loop: CASSYSKQGQGYGYTF. The CDR3 bases are TGTGCCAGCAGTTACTCGAAACAGGGCCAAGGCTATGGCTACACCTTC.

The chain uses TRBV28 and TRBJ2-2; D is possibly TRBD2 (6 bases). Per germline, CDR1 MDHEN and CDR2 SYDVKM. The CDR3 contains 14 residues. The V and J ends lost 6 bases and 5 bases respectively, with 13 bases between them. CDR3 residues: CASRGPGGTGELFF. CDR3 bases: TGTGCCAGCAGAGGTCCTGGGGGGACCGGGGAGCTGTTTTTT.